These T cell receptor beta chains were read from a single sample in a study of blood T cell repertoires in COVID-19. TCRdb's copy holds only in-frame clones and misses some; the assay was immunoSEQ multiplex PCR. This sample carries over 30,000 clones, under 90% of them seen once, and the ten largest clones take 9% to 13%. The sequencing sample was made of peripheral blood. These receptors originate from a man in his 70s with acute or convalescent COVID-19. Each CDR3 is given with its conserved first and last residue. D genes are given only for firm matches. Clone size is not always given. Where it is, it says once, few, many or a class for expanded clones.

j_gene	abundance	len	d_gene	v_gene	CDR3aa	CDR3nt
TRBJ1-1	NA	14	NA	TRBV7-3	CASSLGHQSTEAFF	TGTGCCAGCAGCCTGGGACACCAGAGCACTGAAGCTTTCTTT
TRBJ2-5	NA	14	NA	TRBV28	CASSPYINQETQYF	TGTGCCAGCAGCCCGTACATAAACCAAGAGACCCAGTACTTC
TRBJ2-5	NA	15	TRBD2	TRBV5-4	CASSLLSGYQETQYF	TGTGCCAGCAGCTTGCTTAGCGGGTACCAAGAGACCCAGTACTTC
TRBJ1-6	few	15	NA	TRBV6-6	CASSSYLAHNSPLHF	TGTGCCAGCAGTTCCTATCTTGCGCATAATTCACCCCTCCACTTT
TRBJ2-2	once	15	NA	TRBV6-2/TRBV6-3	CASSYSRPSVGELFF	TGTGCCAGCAGTTACTCGAGACCCAGCGTCGGGGAGCTGTTTTTT
TRBJ2-5	once	14	TRBD1	TRBV5-4	CASSLAGQGETQYF	TGTGCCAGCAGCTTGGCAGGACAGGGAGAGACCCAGTACTTC
TRBJ1-5	NA	18	TRBD1	TRBV23-1	CATSRPRQGGGSNQPQHF	TGCGCCACCAGTCGACCGAGACAGGGGGGGGGTAGCAATCAGCCCCAGCATTTT
TRBJ1-1	few	15	NA	TRBV5-1	CASSLDLGANTEAFF	TGCGCCAGCAGCTTGGATCTGGGAGCGAACACTGAAGCTTTCTTT
TRBJ2-5	NA	13	NA	TRBV2	CASSGSRQETQYF	TGTGCCAGCAGCGGGAGTAGACAAGAGACCCAGTACTTC
TRBJ1-1	NA	13	NA	TRBV20-1	CSASDRLNTEAFF	TGCAGTGCTAGTGACAGGTTGAACACTGAAGCTTTCTTT
TRBJ2-7	NA	16	TRBD2	TRBV6-6	CASSYPRLAETYEQYF	TGTGCCAGCAGTTACCCAAGACTAGCGGAGACCTACGAGCAGTACTTC
TRBJ1-1	NA	15	NA	TRBV4-1	CASSLPGNRNTEAFF	TGCGCCAGCAGCCTTCCAGGGAACCGGAACACTGAAGCTTTCTTT
TRBJ2-1	NA	16	TRBD2	TRBV5-1	CASSPEAGAIYNEQFF	TGCGCCAGCAGCCCCGAAGCGGGAGCAATCTACAATGAGCAGTTCTTC
TRBJ2-2	NA	16	NA	TRBV7-9	CASSLEVGQGTGELFF	TGTGCCAGCAGCTTAGAGGTGGGCCAGGGGACCGGGGAGCTGTTTTTT
TRBJ1-5	NA	12	NA	TRBV29-1	CSVAGSNQPQHF	TGCAGCGTTGCAGGCAGCAATCAGCCCCAGCATTTT
TRBJ2-2	NA	16	NA	TRBV5-1	CASSLEVTGRTGELFF	TGCGCCAGCAGCTTGGAGGTGACAGGCCGCACCGGGGAGCTGTTTTTT
TRBJ2-7	NA	14	TRBD2	TRBV27	CASSTPSSGSEQYF	TGTGCCAGCAGTACACCCTCTAGCGGGAGCGAGCAGTACTTC
TRBJ1-5	NA	14	NA	TRBV6-6	CASSYRDKNQPQHF	TGTGCCAGCAGTTACCGGGACAAAAATCAGCCCCAGCATTTT
TRBJ1-1	NA	16	NA	TRBV5-6	CASSYPTDRPYTEAFF	TGTGCCAGCAGCTATCCCACTGACAGGCCCTACACTGAAGCTTTCTTT
TRBJ1-3	NA	17	NA	TRBV5-5	CASSLKHRVASGNTIYF	TGTGCCAGCAGCTTGAAGCACAGGGTAGCCTCTGGAAACACCATATATTTT
TRBJ2-5	NA	15	TRBD1	TRBV2	CASSDRDRGGETQYF	TGTGCCAGCAGTGATAGGGACAGGGGTGGAGAGACCCAGTACTTC
TRBJ2-5	NA	15	TRBD2	TRBV24-1	CATSDSGTRKETQYF	TGTGCCACCAGTGACTCCGGGACTAGAAAAGAGACCCAGTACTTC